Presented here are 24 T cell receptor beta chains from one specimen sequenced in a study of blood T cell repertoires in COVID-19. Method: immunoSEQ multiplex PCR; TCRdb's copy keeps in-frame clones and lacks some. The data contain 150,000 to 200,000 clones, just over 90% of them singletons. The sequencing sample was made of peripheral blood. These receptors were collected from a woman aged 55-69 years with COVID-19, enrolled during active disease.

This clone was detected a few times. The V gene is TRBV5-1, the J gene TRBJ1-3; possible D gene TRBD1, 5 bases. Germline lookup yields CDR1 SGHRS and CDR2 YFSETQ. This CDR3 is 15 amino acids long. The germline V and J ends were trimmed by 9 bases and 0 bases, with 16 bases remaining between them. CDR3 amino acids: CATREGASSGNTIYF. CDR3 nucleotides: TGCGCCACCAGGGAAGGGGCGAGCTCTGGAAACACCATATATTTT. The full variable domain, its missing parts supplied by reference TRBV5-1 and TRBJ1-3, is KAGVTQTPRYLIKTRGQQVTLSCSPISGHRSVSWYQQTPGQGLQFLFEYFSETQRNKGNFPGRFSGRQFSNSRSEMNVSTLELGDSALYLCATREGASSGNTIYFGEGSWLTVV.

This clone appeared a few times. The genes are TRBV6-6 and TRBJ2-7, with a possible D match to TRBD2 (7 bases). This CDR3 has 14 residues. V was clipped by 3 bases and J by 3 bases, with 12 bases between them. Germline loops: CDR1 MNHNY, CDR2 SVGAGI (reference sequence). For the CDR3, the DNA is TGTGCCAGCAGTTATTCAGGGGACTACTACGAGCAGTACTTC. Encoded protein: CASSYSGDYYEQYF.

V is TRBV10-3 and J is TRBJ1-6; D perhaps matches TRBD1 (5 bases). The length of the CDR3 is 17 residues. Germline assignment: CDR1 ENHRY and CDR2 SYGVKD. V lost 3 bases and J lost 8, with 20 bases in between. CDR3 sequence: CAISEFSRKGSDSPLHF. CDR3 DNA: TGTGCCATCAGTGAATTTTCTCGGAAGGGGTCGGATTCACCCCTCCACTTT.

The V gene is TRBV6-5, the J gene TRBJ2-7; D might be TRBD2 (7 bases). There are 13 residues in the CDR3. In germline, CDR1 is MNHEY, CDR2 SVGAGI. The V gene lost 6 bases and the J gene lost 3 bases, with 12 bases spanning the gap. The CDR3 bases are TGTGCCAGCAGGGCGGGGGCTAACTACGAGCAGTACTTC. This encodes CASRAGANYEQYF.

The chain has TRBV6-5 and TRBJ1-1; D perhaps matches TRBD1 (5 bases). V lost 6 bases and J 2 bases, leaving 13 bases between the germline ends. CDR3 length equals 14 residues. The germline CDR1 and CDR2 sequences are MNHEY and SVGAGI. CDR3 amino acids: CASRTHQGNTEAFF. CDR3 DNA sequence: TGTGCCAGCAGGACACATCAGGGAAACACTGAAGCTTTCTTT.

The chain's CDR3 is CASSVRQGTGSPLHF. CDR3 sequence (DNA): TGTGCCAGCAGTGTAAGACAGGGCACGGGTTCACCCCTCCACTTT. The V gene is TRBV27, the J gene TRBJ1-6; the match to TRBD1 covers 7 bases. Germline trimming cut 5 bases from V and 9 bases from J; bases unmatched to any gene: 10. The germline CDR1 and CDR2 sequences are MNHEY and SMNVEV (reference sequence). The CDR3 loop spans 15 amino acids.

The CDR3 region is CASSSTGFVYEQYF. CDR3 in DNA: TGTGCCAGCAGCTCGACAGGGTTCGTCTACGAGCAGTACTTC. The genes are TRBV11-1 and TRBJ2-7; 7 bases align to TRBD1. The V and J ends lost 4 bases and 3 bases, in that order; junction bases with no gene match: 6. Germline-derived CDR1 and CDR2 are SGHAT and FQDESV (reference sequence). The CDR3 covers 14 residues.

The V call is TRBV4-3, the J call TRBJ1-2; D perhaps matches TRBD1 (6 bases). The germline V gene has CDR1 LGHNA and CDR2 YSLEER. The CDR3 contains 14 residues. Trimming removed 4 bases from V and 4 bases from J, with 13 bases in between. CDR3 sequence reads: CASSLEGGGYGYTF. The CDR3 coding sequence is TGCGCCAGCAGCCTCGAGGGGGGGGGCTATGGCTACACCTTC.

V usage is TRBV7-3 and J usage is TRBJ2-3, with 7 bases aligning to TRBD2. The CDR3 consists of 13 residues. Germline loops: CDR1 SGHTA, CDR2 FQGTGA. V dropped 6 bases and J dropped 5; count of bases not matched to a gene: 5. The CDR3 loop reads CASSYASGDTQYF. DNA for the CDR3: TGTGCCAGCAGTTACGCTAGCGGAGATACGCAGTATTTT.

J is TRBJ1-1 and V is TRBV18; 9 nucleotides agree with TRBD1. The germline CDR1 and CDR2 sequences are KGHSH and LQKENI. This CDR3 is built from 17 residues. The V gene end was trimmed by 2 bases and the J gene end by 3 bases; junction bases not matched to a gene: 10. CDR3 nucleotide sequence: TGTGCCAGCTCACCAGACGCGACCGGGACAGGGTACACTGAAGCTTTCTTT. Translated, it gives CASSPDATGTGYTEAFF. The full variable domain, with the rest looked up from reference TRBV18 and TRBJ1-1, is NAGVMQNPRHLVRRRGQEARLRCSPMKGHSHVYWYRQLPEEGLKFMVYLQKENIIDESGMPKERFSAEFPKEGPSILRIQQVVRGDSAAYFCASSPDATGTGYTEAFFGQGTRLTVV.

The chain recombines TRBV6-1 with TRBJ1-2, with no clear D. Germline assignment: CDR1 MNHNS and CDR2 SASEGT. The ends were cut back, 2 bases at V and 4 bases at J, with 5 bases in the middle. The length of the CDR3 is 12 residues. CDR3 loop: CASSEQSYGYTF. The CDR3 nucleotides are TGTGCCAGCAGTGAACAGTCCTATGGCTACACCTTC.

V and J are TRBV6-1 and TRBJ1-2; TRBD1 might be the D (5 bases). The V end lost 3 bases, the J end lost 3 bases, and 14 bases lay between the germline ends. This CDR3 is built from 15 residues. Germline V gives CDR1 MNHNS, CDR2 SASEGT. The CDR3: CASSDAETADYGYTF. For the CDR3, the DNA is TGTGCCAGCAGTGACGCCGAGACAGCAGACTATGGCTACACCTTC.

V gene TRBV5-4 combines with J gene TRBJ2-3, with 9 bases identical to TRBD1. CDR1 is SGHNT and CDR2 is YYREEE in the germline V gene (reference sequence). Germline trimming cut 4 bases from V and 2 bases from J; bases unmatched to any gene: 8. CDR3 length equals 16 residues. Written as DNA, the CDR3 is TGTGCCAGCAGCCTTCGTGACAGGGGGGACACAGATACGCAGTATTTT. Translation gives CASSLRDRGDTDTQYF.

The chain carries TRBV2 and TRBJ1-2; 9 nucleotides agree with TRBD1. V lost 5 bases to trimming and J lost 4 bases; unmatched junction nucleotides: 14. In germline, CDR1 is SNHLY, CDR2 FYNNEI. This CDR3 has 17 residues. The CDR3 loop is CASSQQGAKGSPYGYTF. Written as DNA, the CDR3 is TGTGCCAGCAGTCAACAGGGGGCAAAAGGCTCCCCCTATGGCTACACCTTC.

The chain employs TRBV10-3 and TRBJ2-5, with 9 bases fitting TRBD1. The germline gives CDR1 ENHRY, CDR2 SYGVKD. This CDR3 has 17 amino acids. V trimming: 6 bases; J trimming: 1 base; junction bases outside the gene matches: 12. The CDR3 loop reads CAISQTGTGFFQETQYF. CDR3 in DNA: TGTGCCATCAGCCAAACCGGGACAGGGTTCTTCCAAGAGACCCAGTACTTC.

The chain links TRBV27 to TRBJ1-6, with D maybe TRBD1 (5 bases). This CDR3 region has 14 residues. Germline V CDR1 and CDR2: MNHEY, SMNVEV (reference sequence). V lost 6 bases to trimming and J lost 7 bases, with 13 bases between them. This CDR3 reads CASSQGLPNSPLHF. The CDR3 coding sequence is TGTGCCAGCAGCCAGGGACTCCCGAATTCACCCCTCCACTTT.

This chain connects TRBV7-9 to TRBJ1-3; no firm D call. V shed 5 bases and J shed 7 bases, with 24 bases lying between them. Germline lookup yields CDR1 SEHNR and CDR2 FQNEAQ (reference sequence). The CDR3 covers 17 residues. The CDR3 sequence: CASSGLGTALGQNTIYF. CDR3 in DNA: TGTGCCAGCAGCGGGTTGGGTACAGCTCTCGGCCAGAACACCATATATTTT.

The chain carries TRBV18 and TRBJ1-3; D not resolved. The CDR3 length is 15 residues. Germline-derived CDR1 and CDR2 are KGHSH and LQKENI. V was shortened by 3 bases and J by 0 bases, with 9 bases between the two germline ends. CDR3 coding DNA: TGTGCCAGCTCACCCGCCTTGAGCTCTGGAAACACCATATATTTT. Translation gives CASSPALSSGNTIYF.

The chain has TRBV5-4 and TRBJ1-5, with D perhaps matching TRBD1 (5 bases). The V gene lost 2 bases and the J gene lost 0 bases, with 9 bases spanning the gap. The CDR3 loop spans 15 amino acids. Germline V lookup: CDR1 SGHNT, CDR2 YYREEE (reference sequence). CDR3 DNA: TGTGCCAGCAGCTTATCACAGGATAGCAATCAGCCCCAGCATTTT. Residues: CASSLSQDSNQPQHF.

This clone was counted only a few times. The rearrangement links TRBV7-9 to TRBJ1-1; D might be TRBD1 (6 bases). Trimming took 5 bases from V and 2 from J, leaving 12 bases between them. CDR1 is SEHNR and CDR2 is FQNEAQ in the germline V gene (reference sequence). This CDR3 is built from 14 residues. CDR3 in DNA: TGTGCCAGCAGCGTTGGACAGTTAAACACTGAAGCTTTCTTT. Translation gives CASSVGQLNTEAFF.

The chain joins TRBV5-1 to TRBJ1-1; D is ambiguous. The V gene lost 4 bases and the J gene lost 0 bases, with 10 bases spanning the gap. Per germline, CDR1 SGHRS and CDR2 YFSETQ. The CDR3 sequence is 14 residues long. In DNA form, the CDR3 reads TGCGCCAGCAGCCCAGACAAGATGAACACTGAAGCTTTCTTT. Translating gives CASSPDKMNTEAFF.

This rearrangement joins TRBV20-1 to TRBJ1-2; tentatively, D is TRBD1 (6 bases). This CDR3 spans 14 amino acids. Trimming removed 3 bases at V and 0 bases at J, with 11 bases between. Germline V gives CDR1 DFQATT, CDR2 SNEGSKA (reference sequence). CDR3 sequence (DNA): TGCAGTGCTAGTCAGGGGAAGACTAACTATGGCTACACCTTC. Translation gives CSASQGKTNYGYTF.

Regarding this clone: The same CDR3 can be traced to other DNA sequences in this sample. This rearrangement joins TRBV7-2 to TRBJ1-5, with D possibly matching TRBD1 (5 bases). Germline V lookup: CDR1 SGHTA, CDR2 FQGNSA. The germline V and J ends were trimmed by 0 bases and 3 bases, with 12 bases remaining between them. This CDR3 is built from 16 residues. The CDR3 protein is CASSLAGRGNNQPQHF. DNA for the CDR3: TGTGCCAGCAGCTTAGCAGGCCGGGGGAACAATCAGCCCCAGCATTTT. Full variable domain (missing parts from reference TRBV7-2 and TRBJ1-5): GAGVSQSPSNKVTEKGKDVELRCDPISGHTALYWYRQSLGQGLEFLIYFQGNSAPDKSGLPSDRFSAERTGGSVSTLTIQRTQQEDSAVYLCASSLAGRGNNQPQHFGDGTRLSIL.

The chain links TRBV25-1 to TRBJ1-1, with a weak D call TRBD1 (6 bases). Between the trimmed V and J ends, which lost 6 bases and 4 bases, there was a span of 12 bases. Looked up from germline, CDR1 is MGHDK and CDR2 is SYGVNS. The CDR3 totals 13 residues. CDR3 DNA: TGTGCCAGCAGCGGACAGTTGATCACTGAAGCTTTCTTT. This gives the protein CASSGQLITEAFF.